The TCR beta chain described here comes from a study of tumor-infiltrating lymphocytes in primary liver carcinoma (dated by TCRdb to 2015 to 2018). About the full investigation: Of the five patients, three men and two women aged 30 to 69 years, four had hepatocellular carcinoma and one had combined HCC and intrahepatic cholangiocarcinoma. For each liver tumor, the study sampled five regions along with adjacent normal tissue and blood, and applied TCRbeta repertoire sequencing, expression microarrays and whole-exome sequencing. Reproducibility between technical replicate repertoires was high, with correlation coefficients above 0.98 and mean shared-clone rates approximately 0.9. The roughly 25 tumor region samples were profiled with Agilent mRNA microarrays so that TCRbeta repertoire diversity could be related to the local molecular phenotype. Each sample produced about 3.5 to 7.13 million productive TCRbeta reads, and read depth showed no significant difference between tissue types. A total of around 35 specimens from 5 patients, comprising approximately 25 tumor regions, 5 adjacent noncancerous liver tissues and 5 peripheral blood samples, were covered by TCRbeta repertoire sequencing. The five patients had tumors of stage T1-T3 N0M0, with maximum diameters ranging from about 4.2 to 10 cm. Overall results and qualifications from the work: Just about 8-24% of top clones turned up in all five regions of a tumor, which suggests spatial heterogeneity among tumor-infiltrating T cells. Because only the TCR beta chain was sequenced and unpaired alpha chains were not captured, true repertoire diversity is likely underestimated. A significantly larger repertoire fraction was made up by the top 250 clones in tumors than in blood (p = 0.039). Comparison of CD4+ and CD8+ T cell repertoires was precluded by the use of bulk unsorted samples. Consistent with antigen-driven expansion, pairs of tumor regions showed higher repertoire overlap (mean roughly 35%) than either tumor-adjacent pairs (approximately 17%) or tumor-blood pairs (roughly 15%). Only 4 or 5 patients were included in the study, and the authors note that the findings should be validated in a larger study.

Starting from around 500 ng total RNA, TCRbeta-specific cDNA was produced by reverse transcription with a constant-region primer and ProtoScript II reverse transcriptase. Three nested multiplex PCR rounds, following a slightly modified ARM-PCR procedure, were used to build the TCRbeta libraries. Sample barcodes and Illumina adapters were attached in a final 25-cycle PCR using Deep VentR polymerase. Amplicons of 200-500 bp were gel-purified with a QIAquick gel extraction kit before sequencing. An Illumina HiSeq 2500 was used to sequence the TCRbeta amplicons, generating 250-bp paired-end reads. As for how the authors treated the data: Trimmomatic v0.33 was used to quality-trim the reads, and FLASH v1.2.11 was used to merge paired reads so that full CDR3 sequences could be recovered. V, D and J germline segments were assigned to the rearranged TCRbeta sequences by MiGEC v1.2.1b. Clonotype statistics and Shannon-Wiener diversity indices were computed with VDJtools v1.0.0. Except for diversity analysis, only the 250 most abundant clonotypes of each sample were used in subsequent analyses to reduce sampling bias. The public sequencing data were trimmed at Q25 with fastp and processed into clonotypes with MiXCR by TCRdb, which kept only in-frame beta chains. Duplicate CDR3 protein sequences are folded into a single record with the most common DNA and genes. The V and J calls and clone size are TCRdb's, not the authors'. The sample has fewer than 75,000 distinct CDR3 sequences on record, about three quarters of them singletons. The ten largest clones represent 30% to 40% of the sample.

Without any cell sorting, total RNA and DNA were co-extracted from about 20-30 mg of bulk tissue using the AllPrep DNA/RNA mini kit. Between late 2015 and March 2016, five patients in China with histopathologically diagnosed primary liver carcinoma had surgical resection. At the time of sampling, the patients had chronic HBV infection and had not received any treatment. Five spatially separated regions were sampled from each tumor: the superior, inferior, left-lateral and right-lateral poles, plus the tumor centre. More than 80% viable tumor cells were found by histology in every tumor sample. Fresh tumor and adjacent tissue pieces were bisected; one half was stored in RNAlater at -80°C, the other sent for histology. By sample share, this clonotype is medium-sized (0.01 to 0.1%). Its antigen is unknown. Per-base qualities were not stored, and no clone one base away is much larger. The receptor was derived from a man between 35 and 55 years old with primary liver carcinoma and hepatitis B virus infection. Material for sequencing was liver tumor tissue from sampling region 4. The meaning of the sample's cell subset or site label: tumor region T4, right-lateral pole.

At the DNA level, the sequence is TGTGCCAGCAGTGGAAGACCGGGACCTGGCTACAATGAGCAGTTCTTC. Its product reads: CASSGRPGPGYNEQFF. The receptor chain draws on TRBV6-1 and TRBJ2-1; the D call could be TRBD1 or TRBD2, with each sharing 5 bases. From cysteine to phenylalanine, the CDR3 is 16 amino acids long. Left in the record is the CDR3 DNA by itself, 48 bases read in frame from the first base. The germline V gene supplies CDR1 MNHNS and CDR2 SASEGT. V is cut by 4 bases and J by 3 bases, and the space between the germline ends is 16 bases.